This TCR beta chain stems from a study of identical twins. The study, taken as a whole, reports: Out-of-frame alpha sequences that twins shared showed excess low generation probability.

Notes on this clonotype: Its cognate antigen is unknown.

The CDR3 spans 16 residues. Germline trimming cut 1 base from V and 5 bases from J; bases unmatched to any gene: 7. CDR1 is SGHAT and CDR2 is FQDESV in the germline V gene (reference sequence). TCRdb recomputed calls from the 5' RACE reads with MiXCR, one row per CDR3 protein. Of 1.5 million to 2 million distinct CDR3 sequences detected, about 32% appear once; the ten largest clones hold 0.27%. Sequenced sample: cord blood. The J gene is TRBJ2-2, the V gene TRBV11-1; 7 bases map to TRBD1. The sequence came from a newborn girl in good health. Here the CDR3 reads CASSLGTGSRTGELFF. DNA for the CDR3: TGTGCCAGCAGCTTAGGGACAGGCTCGAGAACCGGGGAGCTGTTTTTT.